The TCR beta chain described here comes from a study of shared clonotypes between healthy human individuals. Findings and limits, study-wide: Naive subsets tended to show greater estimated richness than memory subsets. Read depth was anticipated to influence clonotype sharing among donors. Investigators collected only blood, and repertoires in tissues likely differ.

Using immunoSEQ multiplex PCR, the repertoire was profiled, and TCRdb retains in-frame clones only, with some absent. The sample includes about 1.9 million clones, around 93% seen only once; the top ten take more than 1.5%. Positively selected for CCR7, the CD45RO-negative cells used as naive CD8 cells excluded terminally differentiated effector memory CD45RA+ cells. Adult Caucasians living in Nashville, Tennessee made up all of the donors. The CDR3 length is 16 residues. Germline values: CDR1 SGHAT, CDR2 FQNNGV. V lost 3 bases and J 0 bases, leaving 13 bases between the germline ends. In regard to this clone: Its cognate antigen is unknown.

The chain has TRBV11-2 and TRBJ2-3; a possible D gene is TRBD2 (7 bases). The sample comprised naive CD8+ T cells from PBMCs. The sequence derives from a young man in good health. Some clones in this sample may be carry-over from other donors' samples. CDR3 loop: CASSFAGAASTDTQYF. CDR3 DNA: TGTGCCAGCAGCTTCGCGGGGGCAGCAAGCACAGATACGCAGTATTTT.